Below are 8 T cell receptor beta chains sequenced from a single sample in a study of read filtering for tumor transcriptome and immune sequencing. Molecular barcoded adaptors covering alpha/delta and beta/gamma chains were used on roughly 400 ng RNA. TCRdb processed the reads anew with MiXCR; each CDR3 protein has one entry. The sample carries roughly 130,000 distinct CDR3 sequences, 13% recorded once. The sequenced sample was a population of CD138-negative cells sorted from bone marrow. The receptors here all came from a donor aged 40 or older with multiple myeloma.

In regard to this clonotype: A much larger clone is a single base away; this may be a read error. CDR3 DNA sequence: TGCAGCGTGGTCACAGGGTTCCCTACCCATGGCTACACCTTC. This sequence encodes CSVVTGFPTHGYTF. V and J are TRBV29-1 and TRBJ1-2; D possibly corresponds to TRBD1 (6 bases). Trimming stripped 6 bases from V and 6 bases from J, with 20 bases between. The CDR3 runs to 14 residues. Germline loops: CDR1 SQVTM, CDR2 ANQGSEA.

This clonotype was seen only a few times. This rearrangement joins TRBV5-1 to TRBJ1-1; 7 nucleotides agree with TRBD1. Germline V gene data show CDR1 as SGHRS and CDR2 as YFSETQ. The V and J ends lost 6 bases and 0 bases, in that order; junction bases with no gene match: 5. This CDR3 is 14 amino acids long. CDR3 in amino acids: CASNGGQVNTEAFF. The CDR3 DNA is TGCGCCAGCAACGGAGGACAGGTGAACACTGAAGCTTTCTTT.

V and J are TRBV20-1 and TRBJ2-7; 8 positions match TRBD2. The CDR3 length is 15 residues. V gave up 0 bases and J gave up 2 bases; unmatched junction bases: 6. Per the germline V gene, CDR1 is DFQATT and CDR2 is SNEGSKA (reference sequence). The CDR3 DNA follows: TGCAGTGCTAGAGAAAGCGTTAGCGGGACCTACGAGCAGTACTTC. Amino acid sequence: CSARESVSGTYEQYF.

This clonotype was seen many times. V is TRBV11-2 and J is TRBJ2-7; possible D gene TRBD2, 5 bases. This CDR3 comprises 12 residues. The V end lost 4 bases, the J end lost 4 bases, and 8 bases lay between the germline ends. CDR1 is SGHAT, CDR2 FQNNGV, per germline. The CDR3 coding sequence is TGTGCCAGCAGCTCTAGCCCGTACGAGCAGTACTTC. It is translated as CASSSSPYEQYF.

This clonotype has a count of ten or more. The gene calls are TRBV2 and TRBJ1-6, with D uncertain. V was pared by 7 bases and J by 6 bases, with 10 bases between. The CDR3 is made up of 13 amino acids. The germline gives CDR1 SNHLY, CDR2 FYNNEI. CDR3: CASNTKLNSPLHF. As DNA, the CDR3 is TGTGCCAGCAATACAAAACTTAATTCACCCCTCCACTTT.

In its sample, this clonotype was seen many times. CDR3 sequence reads: CAIGALDTQYF. For the CDR3, the DNA is TGTGCCATCGGCGCGCTTGATACGCAGTATTTT. The chain recombines TRBV10-3 with TRBJ2-3; D uncertain. V lost 8 bases and J lost 6, with 9 bases in between. CDR3 length: 11 residues. Germline V lookup: CDR1 ENHRY, CDR2 SYGVKD.

Only a few counts were recorded for this clonotype. This clone may be a read error of a much larger clone one base away. This CDR3 reads CAIRESGVDSPLHF. CDR3 sequence (DNA): TGTGCCATCAGAGAGTCTGGGGTAGATTCACCCCTCCACTTT. The chain employs TRBV10-3 and TRBJ1-6; D is undetermined. Germline V gene data show CDR1 as ENHRY and CDR2 as SYGVKD. The CDR3 contains 14 residues.

This clonotype was observed a handful of times. The chain is built from TRBV2 and TRBJ2-1, with 9 bases aligning to TRBD2. Trimming cost V 7 bases and J 8 bases; bases outside gene matches: 9. The CDR3 spans 14 residues. The germline CDR1 and CDR2 sequences are SNHLY and FYNNEI. The DNA of the CDR3 is TGTGCCAGCACCTTTAGCGGGAGCTGGGATGAGCAGTTCTTC. Encoded protein: CASTFSGSWDEQFF.